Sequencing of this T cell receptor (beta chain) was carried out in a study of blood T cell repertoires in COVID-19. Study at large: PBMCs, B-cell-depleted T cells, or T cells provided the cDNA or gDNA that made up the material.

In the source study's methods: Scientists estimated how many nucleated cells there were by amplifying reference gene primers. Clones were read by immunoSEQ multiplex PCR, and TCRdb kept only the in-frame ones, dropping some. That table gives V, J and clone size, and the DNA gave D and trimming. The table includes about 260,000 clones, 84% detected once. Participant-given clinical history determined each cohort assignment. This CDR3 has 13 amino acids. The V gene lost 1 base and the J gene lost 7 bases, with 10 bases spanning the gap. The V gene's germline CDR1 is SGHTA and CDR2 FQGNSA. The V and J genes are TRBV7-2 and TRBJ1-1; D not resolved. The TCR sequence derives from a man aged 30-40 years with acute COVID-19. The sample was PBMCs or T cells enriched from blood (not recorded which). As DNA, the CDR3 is TGTGCCAGCAGCTTAGGAGGTAGCAGTGAAGCTTTCTTT. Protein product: CASSLGGSSEAFF. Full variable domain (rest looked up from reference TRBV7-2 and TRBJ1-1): GAGVSQSPSNKVTEKGKDVELRCDPISGHTALYWYRQSLGQGLEFLIYFQGNSAPDKSGLPSDRFSAERTGGSVSTLTIQRTQQEDSAVYLCASSLGGSSEAFFGQGTRLTVV.